This passage covers 11 T cell receptor beta chains from one sample sequenced in a study of blood T cell repertoires in COVID-19. Profiled with immunoSEQ multiplex PCR; TCRdb holds only in-frame clones, not every one. The sample has under 300,000 clones; around 90% are singletons. Sequencing was done on a sample of peripheral blood. These receptors all come from a man aged 50 or older with acute or convalescent COVID-19.

The V and J genes are TRBV5-1 and TRBJ2-1; D might be TRBD1 (6 bases). Germline V gene sequence: CDR1 SGHRS, CDR2 YFSETQ. CDR3 length equals 14 residues. Trimming left V 0 bases short and J 4 bases short, with 8 bases between. The CDR3 DNA sequence: TGCGCCAGCAGCTTGGAAGGGGGTTACAATGAGCAGTTCTTC. Translation gives CASSLEGGYNEQFF.

V is TRBV5-1 and J is TRBJ2-3; tentatively, D is TRBD2 (7 bases). This CDR3 has 14 residues. Trimming stripped 4 bases from V and 5 bases from J, with 14 bases between. The V gene's germline CDR1 is SGHRS and CDR2 YFSETQ. For the CDR3, the DNA is TGCGCCAGCAGCCCGGGGGGCGAACAAGATACGCAGTATTTT. This translates into CASSPGGEQDTQYF.

The V call is TRBV19, the J call TRBJ1-5, with 7 bases matching TRBD1. This CDR3 is built from 15 residues. Losses at the gene ends were 8 bases for V and 0 bases for J; bases not matched to a gene: 7. Looked up from germline, CDR1 is LNHDA and CDR2 is SQIVND (reference sequence). As DNA, the CDR3 is TGTGCCAGTTCAACAGGGGTGGGTAGCAATCAGCCCCAGCATTTT. It translates to CASSTGVGSNQPQHF.

Comment on this clone: Other DNA variants within this sample encode the same CDR3. The chain links TRBV9 to TRBJ2-1; D might be TRBD1 (6 bases). Per the germline V gene, CDR1 is SGDLS and CDR2 is YYNGEE. Trimming pared 5 bases from V and 4 bases from J, leaving 13 bases between. The CDR3 extends over 14 amino acids. The CDR3 nucleotides are TGTGCCAGCAGTACAGGGTTAGGATACAATGAGCAGTTCTTC. Its translation: CASSTGLGYNEQFF.

Of note for this clone: One end of the junction fails to match germline, which may point to a read error. CDR3 DNA: TGTGCCAGCAGCTTAGGGGCACGCTCCGACGAGCAGTACTTC. It is translated as CASSLGARSDEQYF. The chain uses TRBV7-2 and TRBJ2-7; D gene uncertain. Germline V lookup: CDR1 SGHTA, CDR2 FQGNSA. The CDR3 runs 14 residues.

CDR3 nucleotide sequence: TGTGCCAGCACCCCCTGGCAGGGGGCCCACGAGCAGTACTTC. Its translation is CASTPWQGAHEQYF. V is TRBV27 and J is TRBJ2-7, with 8 bases matching TRBD1. After removal of 7 bases from V and 5 bases from J, the junction contained 10 bases not matched to a gene. Germline CDR1 is MNHEY and CDR2 is SMNVEV (reference sequence). This CDR3 comprises 14 residues.

The chain couples TRBV6-5 to TRBJ1-1, with 8 bases lining up with TRBD1. J gave up 8 bases and V 2 bases, and 7 bases lay outside the gene matches. This CDR3 region has 14 residues. Germline lookup yields CDR1 MNHEY and CDR2 SVGAGI. The CDR3: CASSYPRDRREAFF. In DNA form, the CDR3 reads TGTGCCAGCAGTTACCCCCGGGACAGGAGGGAAGCTTTCTTT.

The DNA for the CDR3 is TGTGCCTGGAACAGGGGGCAACGCGAGCAGTACTTC. The encoded protein is CAWNRGQREQYF. This chain joins TRBV30 and TRBJ2-7; 9 bases align to TRBD1. This CDR3 is 12 amino acids long. The V segment lost 4 bases and the J segment 6 bases; nucleotides outside the gene matches: 4. Per germline, CDR1 GTSNPN and CDR2 SVGIG (reference sequence).

This chain joins TRBV7-2 and TRBJ2-1; 14 nucleotides match TRBD2. Trimming took 5 bases from V and 7 from J; bases not matched to a gene: 4. There are 15 residues in the CDR3. Germline V gives CDR1 SGHTA, CDR2 FQGNSA. The CDR3 protein is CASSPGLAGANEQFF. CDR3 bases: TGTGCCAGCAGCCCGGGACTAGCGGGGGCTAATGAGCAGTTCTTC.

The chain links TRBV7-8 to TRBJ2-7; 7 positions match TRBD2. The length of the CDR3 is 14 residues. The ends lost 2 bases at V and 3 bases at J; junction bases unmatched: 4. Per the germline V gene, CDR1 is SGHVS and CDR2 is FQNEAQ. The CDR3 DNA reads TGTGCCAGCAGCTTACTAGCGGCAGTCTACGAGCAGTACTTC. Translated, it gives CASSLLAAVYEQYF.

This chain joins TRBV5-4 and TRBJ1-2; 7 bases fit TRBD1. The V gene end was trimmed by 4 bases and the J gene end by 5 bases; junction bases not matched to a gene: 5. CDR1 and CDR2 from the germline V gene are SGHNT and YYREEE (reference sequence). The CDR3 has 13 residues. The CDR3 DNA sequence: TGTGCCAGCAGCATAGGGACAGAATATGGCTACACCTTC. Translated: CASSIGTEYGYTF.